What follows is one T cell receptor beta chain and its context. Its target antigen remains unknown. No qualities accompany the bases; no much larger clone lies one base away. The library relied on 5' RACE. These reads were obtained on an Illumina HiSeq 2000. Template switching introduced a universal primer binding site; the final cDNA contained a unique molecular identifier, enabling accurate counting of TCR cDNA molecules. First-strand cDNA for TCR alpha and beta chains was synthesized from specific primers in the conserved constant-segment region. To control for contamination, every cDNA library was double barcoded, receiving both a SMART-Mk sample barcode and Illumina barcodes. Two successive PCR steps introduced TruSeq adapter sequences along with Illumina sample barcodes. The Illumina HiSeq platform was used with custom primers to sequence TCR alpha and beta cDNA libraries. Turning to the authors' computational methods: MiGEC processed the raw reads to extract unique molecular identifiers, while MiXCR was used to determine the CDR3 positions. Recombination models were inferred per individual with the repgenHMM and IGoR tools using an EM algorithm. The tcR package in R was used for shared clonotype analysis, with sharing normalized by the product of cloneset sizes. To study raw recombination without the effects of thymic and clonal selection, out-of-frame nonproductive sequences were analyzed. TCRdb trimmed public reads at Q25 via fastp, called clones via MiXCR and kept in-frame beta chains. Rows with one shared CDR3 protein collapse into an entry with the most common genes and DNA. Clone size and V and J calls follow TCRdb, not the original study. The sample contains roughly 350,000 distinct CDR3 sequences, over 9% of them found a single time. More than 6% of the sample goes to the ten largest clones.

Every donor in the study was a healthy Caucasian. The twin cohort comprised three pairs of female monozygotic twins, all aged roughly 18 to 30 years. Positive isolation kits from Invitrogen were used to isolate CD4+ and CD8+ T cell populations. Relative to germline, V is 8 bases shorter and J is 8 bases shorter, with 19 bases between their ends. CDR3 length: 14 amino acids, cysteine to phenylalanine. The entry retains the CDR3 DNA only, 42 bases that are in frame from base 1. Based on the germline V gene (reference sequence), the CDR1 and CDR2 sequences are SEHNR and FQNEAQ. The data were taken from a study of identical twins (dated by TCRdb to 2015 to 2016). Regarding the complete study: The study deep-sequenced TCR alpha and beta repertoires from monozygotic twins, unrelated adults of various ages and cord blood to test whether fetal clonotypes persist. To rule out contamination, the twin experiments were replicated at different times with different library preparation protocols.

Beyond this particular receptor, the publication reports: Compared with coincidental sharing between unrelated individuals, out-of-frame TCR alpha sequences shared between twins had an excess of sequences with low generation probability. In monozygotic twins, recombination models systematically underestimated out-of-frame TCR alpha sharing, but the models matched the sharing seen between unrelated individuals. Invariant T cells such as MAIT and iNKT could partly confound zero-insertion analyses, though diverse VJ usage argued against this for most clonotypes. In beta out-of-frame sequences, excess twin sharing was weaker, because having fewer shared sequences lowered the signal-to-noise ratio. Abundant cord blood beta clonotypes carried fewer insertions; young adult naive repertoires showed a weaker similar trend, while memory repertoires showed none. Because the same donors could not be followed over many years, the conclusions depended on cross-sectional statistical analysis.

The sample also formed part of further work on yellow fever vaccine responses in identical twins. From that second study: According to the authors, in identical twins the way T cells responded to vaccination appeared partly convergent and partly personalized. Focusing on identical twins, the study followed the T cell clones that responded to the vaccine, and did so with precision.

Material: CD8+ T cells sorted from blood. The chain couples TRBV7-9 to TRBJ2-1, with TRBD2 perhaps the D gene, on 5 matching bases. The clonotype comes from a young woman in good health. The bases read TGTGCCAGCGGGCTCGGGGTGGGAATGGATGAGCAGTTCTTC. Its protein product is CASGLGVGMDEQFF.